This is a list of T cell receptor beta chains from one sample in a study of blood T cell repertoires in COVID-19. Data came from immunoSEQ multiplex PCR; TCRdb stores just in-frame clones and leaves some out. The table shows around 320,000 clones, with over 85% occurring only once. Sequencing was carried out using PBMCs or T cells enriched from blood (not recorded which). The source of these receptors is a woman aged 45-59 years who had been exposed to COVID-19. Each CDR3 is given with its conserved first and last residue. Fields, in order: D gene, V gene, CDR3 length, clone size, J gene, CDR3 protein, CDR3 DNA. A D gene is named only where the DNA matches it firmly. Not every row has a clone size; where given, it reads once, few, many or a size class.

D: .; V: TRBV7-9; length: 13; size: .; J: TRBJ2-7; CDR3: CASSPDNTYEQYF; DNA: TGTGCCAGCAGCCCAGACAACACCTACGAGCAGTACTTC
D: TRBD1; V: TRBV2; length: 15; size: .; J: TRBJ2-3; CDR3: CASSRQGAMTDTQYF; DNA: TGTGCCAGCAGCAGACAGGGGGCAATGACAGATACGCAGTATTTT
D: TRBD1; V: TRBV19; length: 15; size: .; J: TRBJ1-5; CDR3: CASSYGTGTPLAQHF; DNA: TGTGCCAGTAGTTACGGGACAGGGACCCCACTGGCTCAGCATTTT
D: .; V: TRBV5-6; length: 16; size: .; J: TRBJ2-1; CDR3: CASSLGLNPSYNEQFF; DNA: TGTGCCAGCAGCCTCGGACTTAACCCCTCCTACAATGAGCAGTTCTTC
D: .; V: TRBV14; length: 17; size: .; J: TRBJ2-3; CDR3: CASSPSHGSLLGDTQYF; DNA: TGTGCCAGCAGCCCCTCGCACGGGTCCCTCTTAGGTGATACGCAGTATTTT
D: .; V: TRBV20-1; length: 10; size: .; J: TRBJ1-2; CDR3: CSAPWRGYTF; DNA: TGCAGTGCCCCTTGGAGGGGCTACACCTTC
D: TRBD1; V: TRBV12-3/TRBV12-4; length: 12; size: .; J: TRBJ2-7; CDR3: CASMGDSVKQYF; DNA: TGTGCCAGCATGGGGGACAGTGTCAAGCAGTACTTC
D: TRBD1; V: TRBV4-1; length: 16; size: once; J: TRBJ2-7; CDR3: CASSQDPWTGEAEQYF; DNA: TGCGCCAGCAGCCAAGATCCTTGGACAGGGGAGGCCGAGCAGTACTTC
D: TRBD2; V: TRBV7-2; length: 15; size: .; J: TRBJ2-1; CDR3: CASSLERGPYNEQFF; DNA: TGTGCCAGCAGTCTCGAGCGGGGGCCTTACAATGAGCAGTTCTTC
D: TRBD2; V: TRBV15; length: 16; size: .; J: TRBJ2-3; CDR3: CATSRDLAGDTDTQYF; DNA: TGTGCCACCAGCAGAGATCTAGCGGGGGACACAGATACGCAGTATTTT
D: .; V: TRBV28; length: 14; size: once; J: TRBJ1-1; CDR3: CASRSKGVRTEAFF; DNA: TGTGCCAGCAGGTCCAAGGGGGTACGGACTGAAGCTTTCTTT
D: TRBD1; V: TRBV3-1/TRBV3-2; length: 15; size: few; J: TRBJ2-7; CDR3: CASRPTGAGRYEQYF; DNA: TGTGCCAGCAGACCCACAGGGGCGGGTCGCTACGAGCAGTACTTC
D: .; V: TRBV5-1; length: 15; size: .; J: TRBJ2-2; CDR3: CASSLETGNTGELFF; DNA: TGCGCCAGCAGCTTGGAAACGGGGAACACCGGGGAGCTGTTTTTT
D: TRBD1; V: TRBV19; length: 17; size: .; J: TRBJ2-1; CDR3: CASRFNRGRSSYNEQFF; DNA: TGTGCCAGTAGATTTAACAGGGGTAGGAGCTCCTACAATGAGCAGTTCTTC
D: .; V: TRBV19; length: 14; size: .; J: TRBJ1-2; CDR3: CASSIDRGNYGYTF; DNA: TGTGCCAGTAGTATAGATCGAGGTAACTATGGCTACACCTTC
D: .; V: TRBV11-2; length: 15; size: .; J: TRBJ2-3; CDR3: CASSLDPLVGAGTYF; DNA: .
D: TRBD2; V: TRBV7-9; length: 19; size: .; J: TRBJ2-1; CDR3: CASSLPSGTSGGGDNEQFF; DNA: TGTGCCAGCAGCCTACCTTCCGGGACTAGCGGGGGCGGGGACAATGAGCAGTTCTTC
D: TRBD1; V: TRBV19; length: 14; size: once; J: TRBJ1-1; CDR3: CASKRGTGETEAFF; DNA: TGTGCCAGCAAAAGAGGGACAGGGGAGACTGAAGCTTTCTTT
D: .; V: TRBV27; length: 14; size: once; J: TRBJ2-1; CDR3: CASTESGYRNEQFF; DNA: TGTGCCAGCACCGAAAGTGGCTACAGAAATGAGCAGTTCTTC
D: TRBD1; V: TRBV29-1; length: 13; size: .; J: TRBJ2-2; CDR3: CSIRQGRTGELFF; DNA: TGCAGCATTCGACAGGGTCGGACCGGGGAGCTGTTTTTT
D: TRBD1; V: TRBV9; length: 15; size: .; J: TRBJ1-6; CDR3: CASSVAGDRDSPLHF; DNA: TGTGCCAGCAGCGTAGCGGGGGACAGAGATTCACCCCTCCACTTT
D: .; V: TRBV4-1; length: 15; size: .; J: TRBJ2-3; CDR3: CASSQVGLATDTQYF; DNA: TGCGCCAGCAGCCAAGTAGGGCTAGCGACCGATACGCAGTATTTT
D: .; V: TRBV27; length: 13; size: .; J: TRBJ1-1; CDR3: CASSLGQGLTAFF; DNA: TGTGCCAGCAGTTTGGGGCAGGGGCTCACAGCTTTCTTT
D: .; V: TRBV28; length: 11; size: .; J: TRBJ1-2; CDR3: CASSSDRGYTF; DNA: TGTGCCAGCAGTTCCGACAGGGGCTACACCTTC
D: .; V: TRBV2; length: 16; size: .; J: TRBJ2-3; CDR3: CASSEFEAQSTDTQYF; DNA: TGTGCCAGCAGTGAATTTGAGGCGCAGAGCACAGATACGCAGTATTTT
D: .; V: TRBV5-1; length: 18; size: .; J: TRBJ2-7; CDR3: CASSATPIRGLRSYEQYF; DNA: TGCGCCAGCAGCGCCACCCCTATCAGGGGACTACGTTCCTACGAGCAGTACTTC
D: .; V: TRBV7-9; length: 13; size: .; J: TRBJ2-2; CDR3: CASSFGGLRELFF; DNA: TGTGCCAGCAGCTTTGGAGGGCTGAGGGAGCTGTTTTTT
D: .; V: TRBV18; length: 15; size: once; J: TRBJ2-7; CDR3: CASSPPSGSTYEQYF; DNA: TGTGCCAGCTCACCACCGAGCGGGTCTACCTACGAGCAGTACTTC
D: TRBD2; V: TRBV7-2; length: 16; size: .; J: TRBJ2-1; CDR3: CASTPAGGGPYNEQFF; DNA: TGTGCCAGCACCCCAGCGGGGGGCGGACCCTACAATGAGCAGTTCTTC
D: .; V: TRBV28; length: 15; size: .; J: TRBJ2-1; CDR3: CASSLDLAAGNEQFF; DNA: TGTGCCAGCAGTTTGGATCTGGCGGCCGGGAATGAGCAGTTCTTC
D: .; V: TRBV19; length: 15; size: .; J: TRBJ1-5; CDR3: CASSINSYSNQPQHF; DNA: TGTGCCAGTAGTATTAACAGTTATAGCAATCAGCCCCAGCATTTT
D: TRBD2; V: TRBV28; length: 16; size: .; J: TRBJ2-1; CDR3: CASSSRLAGGPDEQFF; DNA: TGTGCCAGCAGTTCAAGACTAGCGGGGGGGCCCGATGAGCAGTTCTTC
D: .; V: TRBV11-2; length: 15; size: .; J: TRBJ2-1; CDR3: CASSLGPSGVNEQFF; DNA: TGTGCCAGCAGCTTAGGCCCATCAGGGGTCAATGAGCAGTTCTTC
D: .; V: TRBV28; length: 11; size: once; J: TRBJ1-2; CDR3: CASSLRDGYTF; DNA: TGTGCCAGCAGTTTGCGGGATGGCTACACCTTC
D: TRBD1; V: TRBV19; length: 15; size: .; J: TRBJ1-1; CDR3: CASSTDPASGGEAFF; DNA: TGTGCCAGTAGTACCGACCCCGCTTCAGGGGGAGAAGCTTTCTTT
D: TRBD1; V: TRBV6-5; length: 13; size: once; J: TRBJ2-1; CDR3: CASEGQVNNEQFF; DNA: TGTGCCAGCGAGGGACAGGTTAACAATGAGCAGTTCTTC
D: TRBD1; V: TRBV5-5; length: 15; size: .; J: TRBJ1-6; CDR3: CASRVDRGLNSPLHF; DNA: TGTGCCAGCAGAGTTGACAGGGGGCTGAATTCACCCCTCCACTTT
D: .; V: TRBV5-1; length: 13; size: .; J: TRBJ2-3; CDR3: CASRRQHTDTQYF; DNA: TGCGCCAGCAGACGACAGCACACAGATACGCAGTATTTT
D: .; V: TRBV5-4; length: 14; size: .; J: TRBJ1-4; CDR3: CASSIGRGNEKLFF; DNA: TGTGCCAGCAGCATAGGACGGGGGAATGAAAAACTGTTTTTT
D: .; V: TRBV5-1; length: 14; size: .; J: TRBJ2-7; CDR3: CASSQMGATYEQYF; DNA: TGCGCCAGCAGTCAGATGGGAGCCACCTACGAGCAGTACTTC
D: .; V: TRBV5-1; length: 14; size: .; J: TRBJ2-3; CDR3: CASSPWTGTDTQYF; DNA: TGCGCCAGCAGCCCTTGGACAGGCACAGATACGCAGTATTTT
D: .; V: TRBV3-1/TRBV3-2; length: 17; size: .; J: TRBJ2-3; CDR3: CASSQENGGPDRDTQYF; DNA: TGTGCCAGCAGCCAAGAAAACGGGGGGCCCGACCGGGATACGCAGTATTTT
D: TRBD1; V: TRBV4-1; length: 15; size: .; J: TRBJ2-7; CDR3: CASSKDRTGSYEQYF; DNA: TGCGCCAGCAGCAAAGATAGGACAGGGTCCTACGAGCAGTACTTC
D: TRBD2; V: TRBV27; length: 17; size: .; J: TRBJ2-5; CDR3: CASSLSSSGAPGETQYF; DNA: TGTGCCAGCAGTTTATCATCTAGCGGGGCCCCCGGAGAGACCCAGTACTTC
D: .; V: TRBV5-1; length: 16; size: .; J: TRBJ2-3; CDR3: CASSLVVWTGTDTQYF; DNA: TGCGCCAGCAGCTTGGTAGTATGGACTGGCACAGATACGCAGTATTTT
D: TRBD1; V: TRBV4-2; length: 16; size: .; J: TRBJ1-2; CDR3: CASSQERGTGDYGYTF; DNA: TGTGCCAGCAGCCAAGAGAGGGGTACAGGGGACTATGGCTACACCTTC
D: TRBD1; V: TRBV7-2; length: 16; size: .; J: TRBJ2-3; CDR3: CASSARDRGGKDTQYF; DNA: TGTGCCAGCAGCGCCCGGGACAGGGGAGGAAAAGATACGCAGTATTTT
D: .; V: TRBV7-9; length: 15; size: .; J: TRBJ1-6; CDR3: CASSHGGSDNSPLHF; DNA: TGTGCCAGCAGCCACGGTGGCAGCGATAATTCACCCCTCCACTTT
D: .; V: TRBV28; length: 15; size: once; J: TRBJ2-5; CDR3: CASSPVDSFQETQYF; DNA: TGTGCCAGCAGTCCGGTTGACAGCTTTCAAGAGACCCAGTACTTC
D: TRBD1; V: TRBV9; length: 16; size: .; J: TRBJ1-1; CDR3: CASSVGTGHLNTEAFF; DNA: TGTGCCAGCAGCGTCGGGACAGGACACTTGAACACTGAAGCTTTCTTT
D: .; V: TRBV6-5; length: 15; size: .; J: TRBJ2-5; CDR3: CASSFDREGGETQYF; DNA: TGTGCCAGCAGTTTCGACAGGGAAGGAGGGGAGACCCAGTACTTC
D: .; V: TRBV7-9; length: 12; size: .; J: TRBJ1-6; CDR3: CASSSEISPLHF; DNA: TGTGCCAGCAGCTCCGAGATTTCACCCCTCCACTTT
D: .; V: TRBV2; length: 12; size: .; J: TRBJ2-2; CDR3: CASSEIAEELFF; DNA: TGTGCCAGCAGTGAAATAGCGGAGGAGCTGTTTTTT